This record concerns one T cell receptor (beta chain) sequence. What it binds is not known. This specimen comes from a study of T-cell memory formation after mild COVID-19. Findings and caveats of the study: Clones contracting over day 15 to 85 were CD4/CD8 balanced, with later expanders leaning CD4+. Some clones that responded turned up in pre-infection memory, which suggests that cross-reactive memory joined in. The authors did not confirm SARS-CoV-2 specificity of second-wave clones peaking day 37.

TCRdb analysed the 5' RACE reads with MiXCR anew, one entry per CDR3 protein. The sample comprises approximately 500,000 distinct CDR3 sequences, roughly 23% of which are singletons, and around 13% rests with the top ten. The CDR3 runs to 13 residues. CDR1 and CDR2 (germline): SGHTA, FQGTGA. Trimming removed 5 bases from V and 7 bases from J, with 13 bases in between. The chain is built from TRBV7-3 and TRBJ2-3, with D possibly TRBD2 on 6 matching bases. The sequence was collected from an adult woman who had mild COVID-19 (a few samples of this study predate the infection). Cell type and time point are not known. Sequenced: PBMCs or a T cell subset sorted from them (not recorded which). In nucleotides, the CDR3 is TGTGCCAGCAGCCCCGGGACTCCTTATACGCAGTATTTT. Translating gives CASSPGTPYTQYF.